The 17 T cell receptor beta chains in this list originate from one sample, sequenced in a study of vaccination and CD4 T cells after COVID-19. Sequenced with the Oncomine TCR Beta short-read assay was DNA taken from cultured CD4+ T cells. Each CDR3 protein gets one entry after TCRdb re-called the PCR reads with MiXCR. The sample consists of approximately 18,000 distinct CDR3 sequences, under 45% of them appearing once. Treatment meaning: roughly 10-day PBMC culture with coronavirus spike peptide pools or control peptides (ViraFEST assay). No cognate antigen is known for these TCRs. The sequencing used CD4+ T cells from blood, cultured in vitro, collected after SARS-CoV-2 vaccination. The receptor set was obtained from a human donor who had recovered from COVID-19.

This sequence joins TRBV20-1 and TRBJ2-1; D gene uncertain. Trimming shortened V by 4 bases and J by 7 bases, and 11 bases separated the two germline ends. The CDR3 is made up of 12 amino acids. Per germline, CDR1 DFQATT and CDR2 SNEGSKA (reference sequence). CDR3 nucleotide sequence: TGCAGTGCTATAGACACTACTAATGAGCAGTTCTTC. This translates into CSAIDTTNEQFF.

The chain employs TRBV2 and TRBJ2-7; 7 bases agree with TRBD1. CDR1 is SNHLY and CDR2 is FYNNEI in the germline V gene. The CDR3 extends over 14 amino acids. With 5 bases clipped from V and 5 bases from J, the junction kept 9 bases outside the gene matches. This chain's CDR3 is CASSRQGVYDEQYF. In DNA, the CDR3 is TGTGCCAGCAGTAGACAGGGCGTATATGACGAGCAGTACTTC.

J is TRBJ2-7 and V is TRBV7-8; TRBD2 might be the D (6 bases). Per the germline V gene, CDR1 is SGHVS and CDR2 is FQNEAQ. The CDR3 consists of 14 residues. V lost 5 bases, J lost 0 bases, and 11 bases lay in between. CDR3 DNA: TGTGCCAGCAGCGTCCGGGACTTCTCCTACGAGCAGTACTTC. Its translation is CASSVRDFSYEQYF.

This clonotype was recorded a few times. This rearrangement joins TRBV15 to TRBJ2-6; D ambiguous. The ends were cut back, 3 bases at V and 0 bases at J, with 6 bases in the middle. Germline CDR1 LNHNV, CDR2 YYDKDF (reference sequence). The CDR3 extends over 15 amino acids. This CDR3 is CATSSYNSGANVLTF. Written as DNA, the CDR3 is TGTGCCACCAGCAGTTATAACTCTGGGGCCAACGTCCTGACTTTC.

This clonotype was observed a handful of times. The CDR3 DNA reads as TGCAGTGCTAAAAGGGACAGCCCCGGGGAGCTGTTTTTT. Translating gives CSAKRDSPGELFF. The chain is built from TRBV20-1 and TRBJ2-2; the match to TRBD1 covers 7 bases. This CDR3 is 13 amino acids long. V dropped 4 bases and J dropped 6; count of bases not matched to a gene: 5. Germline V gene sequence: CDR1 DFQATT, CDR2 SNEGSKA (reference sequence).

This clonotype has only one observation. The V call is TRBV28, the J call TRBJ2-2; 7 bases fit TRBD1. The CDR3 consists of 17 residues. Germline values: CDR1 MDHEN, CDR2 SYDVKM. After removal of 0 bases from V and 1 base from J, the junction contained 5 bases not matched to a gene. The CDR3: CASSLWSTGRNTGELFF. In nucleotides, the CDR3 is TGTGCCAGCAGTTTATGGTCGACAGGGAGGAACACCGGGGAGCTGTTTTTT.

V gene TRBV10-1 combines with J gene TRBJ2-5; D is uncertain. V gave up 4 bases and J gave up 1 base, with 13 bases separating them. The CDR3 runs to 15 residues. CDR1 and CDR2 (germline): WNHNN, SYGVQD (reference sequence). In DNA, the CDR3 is TGCGCCAGCAGTGGAGGAGATGGGCCCCAAGAGACCCAGTACTTC. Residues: CASSGGDGPQETQYF.

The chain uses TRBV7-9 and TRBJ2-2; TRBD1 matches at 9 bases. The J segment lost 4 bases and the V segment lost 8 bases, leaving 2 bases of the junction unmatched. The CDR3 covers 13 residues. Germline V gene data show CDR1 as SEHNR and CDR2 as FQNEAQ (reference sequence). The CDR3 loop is CASETGGTGELFF. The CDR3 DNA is TGTGCCAGCGAGACAGGGGGCACCGGGGAGCTGTTTTTT.

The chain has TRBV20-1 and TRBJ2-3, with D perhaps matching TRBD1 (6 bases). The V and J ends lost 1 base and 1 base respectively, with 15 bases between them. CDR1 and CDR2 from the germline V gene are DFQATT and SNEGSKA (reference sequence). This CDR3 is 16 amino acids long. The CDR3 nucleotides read TGCAGTGCTAGAGTTCCCACGGGACACCGCACAGATACGCAGTATTTT. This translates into CSARVPTGHRTDTQYF.

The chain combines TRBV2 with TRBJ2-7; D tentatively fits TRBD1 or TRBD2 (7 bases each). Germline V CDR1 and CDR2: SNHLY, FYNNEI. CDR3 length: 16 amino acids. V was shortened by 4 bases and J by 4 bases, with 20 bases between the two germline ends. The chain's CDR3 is CASSGNQGGIVYEQYF. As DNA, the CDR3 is TGTGCCAGCAGTGGAAACCAGGGGGGGATTGTATACGAGCAGTACTTC.

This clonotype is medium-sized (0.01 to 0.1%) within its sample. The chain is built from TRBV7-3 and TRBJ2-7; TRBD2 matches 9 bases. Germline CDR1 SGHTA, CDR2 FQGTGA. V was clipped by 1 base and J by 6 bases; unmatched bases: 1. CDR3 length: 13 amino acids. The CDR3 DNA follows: TGTGCCAGCAGCTTAAATAGCGGGAGCGAGCAGTACTTC. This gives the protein CASSLNSGSEQYF.

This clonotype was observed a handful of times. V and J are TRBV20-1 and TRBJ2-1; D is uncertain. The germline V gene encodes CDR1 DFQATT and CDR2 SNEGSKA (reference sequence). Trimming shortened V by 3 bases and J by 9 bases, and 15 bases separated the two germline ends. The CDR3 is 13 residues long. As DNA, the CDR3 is TGCAGTGCTAGTGCCGTGGCAGATGGTGAGCAGTTCTTC. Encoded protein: CSASAVADGEQFF.

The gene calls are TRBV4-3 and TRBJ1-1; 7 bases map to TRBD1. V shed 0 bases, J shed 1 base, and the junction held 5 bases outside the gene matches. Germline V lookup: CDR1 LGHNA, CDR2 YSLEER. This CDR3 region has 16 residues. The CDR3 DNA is TGCGCCAGCAGCCAAGATTGGGCAGGGGGGAACACTGAAGCTTTCTTT. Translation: CASSQDWAGGNTEAFF.

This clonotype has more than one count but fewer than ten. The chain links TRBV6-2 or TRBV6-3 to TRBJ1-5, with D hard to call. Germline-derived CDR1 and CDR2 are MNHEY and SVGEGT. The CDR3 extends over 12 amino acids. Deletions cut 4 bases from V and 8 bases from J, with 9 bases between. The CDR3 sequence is CASSSPPKPQHF. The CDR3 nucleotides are TGTGCCAGCAGTTCCCCCCCCAAGCCCCAGCATTTT.

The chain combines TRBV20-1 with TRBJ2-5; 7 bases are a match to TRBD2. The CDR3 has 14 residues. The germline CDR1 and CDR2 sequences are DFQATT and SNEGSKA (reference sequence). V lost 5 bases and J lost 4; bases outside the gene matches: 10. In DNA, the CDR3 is TGCAGTGCTCGAAAAGCGGGAAGGTCAGAGACCCAGTACTTC. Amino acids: CSARKAGRSETQYF.

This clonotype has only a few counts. The CDR3 sequence: CASRKGGNQPQHF. The DNA of the CDR3 is TGTGCCAGCCGAAAGGGGGGCAATCAGCCCCAGCATTTT. This chain joins TRBV18 and TRBJ1-5, with D maybe TRBD1 (6 bases). Germline CDR1 KGHSH, CDR2 LQKENI. Trimming took 8 bases from V and 2 from J, leaving 10 bases between them. CDR3 length: 13 amino acids.

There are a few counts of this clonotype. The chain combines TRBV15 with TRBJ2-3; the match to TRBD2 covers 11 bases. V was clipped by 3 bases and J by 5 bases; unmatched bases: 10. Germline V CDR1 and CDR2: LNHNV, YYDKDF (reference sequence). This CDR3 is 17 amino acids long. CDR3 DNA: TGTGCCACCAGCAGGCGTAAACTAGCGGGAGTTGGAGATACGCAGTATTTT. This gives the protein CATSRRKLAGVGDTQYF. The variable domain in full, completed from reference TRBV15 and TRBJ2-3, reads DAMVIQNPRYQVTQFGKPVTLSCSQTLNHNVMYWYQQKSSQAPKLLFHYYDKDFNNEADTPDNFQSRRPNTSFCFLDIRSPGLGDTAMYLCATSRRKLAGVGDTQYFGPGTRLTVL.